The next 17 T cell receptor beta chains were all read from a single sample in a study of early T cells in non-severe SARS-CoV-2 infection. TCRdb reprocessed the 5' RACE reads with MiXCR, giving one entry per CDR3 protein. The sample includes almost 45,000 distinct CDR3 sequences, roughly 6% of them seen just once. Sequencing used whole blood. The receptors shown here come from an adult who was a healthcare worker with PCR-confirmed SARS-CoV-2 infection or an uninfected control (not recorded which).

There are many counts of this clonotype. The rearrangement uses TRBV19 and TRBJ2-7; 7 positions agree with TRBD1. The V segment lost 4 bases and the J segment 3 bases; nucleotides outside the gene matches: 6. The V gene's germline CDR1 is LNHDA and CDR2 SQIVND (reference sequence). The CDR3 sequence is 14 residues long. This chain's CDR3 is CASSTPGQFYEQYF. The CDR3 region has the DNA TGTGCCAGTAGTACCCCGGGACAGTTCTACGAGCAGTACTTC.

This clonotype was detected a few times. The CDR3 loop is CASSYLGLAGAANTGELFF. The CDR3 coding sequence is TGTGCCAGCAGTTACTTAGGACTAGCGGGGGCCGCGAACACCGGGGAGCTGTTTTTT. The chain combines TRBV6-5 with TRBJ2-2; 13 bases line up with TRBD2. V was pared by 1 base and J by 0 bases, with 5 bases of the junction left unmatched. This CDR3 contains 19 residues. Germline V lookup: CDR1 MNHEY, CDR2 SVGAGI.

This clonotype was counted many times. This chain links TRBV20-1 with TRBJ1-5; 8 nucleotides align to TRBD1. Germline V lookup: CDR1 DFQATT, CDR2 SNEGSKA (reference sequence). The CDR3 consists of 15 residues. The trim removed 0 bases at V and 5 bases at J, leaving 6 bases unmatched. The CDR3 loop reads CSAREVQGEYQPQHF. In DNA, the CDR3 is TGCAGTGCTAGAGAGGTACAGGGGGAATATCAGCCCCAGCATTTT.

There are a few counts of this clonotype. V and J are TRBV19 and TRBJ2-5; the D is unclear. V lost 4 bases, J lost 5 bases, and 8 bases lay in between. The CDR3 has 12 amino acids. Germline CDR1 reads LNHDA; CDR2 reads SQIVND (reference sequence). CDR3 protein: CASSRPMETQYF. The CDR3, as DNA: TGTGCCAGTAGTAGGCCCATGGAGACCCAGTACTTC.

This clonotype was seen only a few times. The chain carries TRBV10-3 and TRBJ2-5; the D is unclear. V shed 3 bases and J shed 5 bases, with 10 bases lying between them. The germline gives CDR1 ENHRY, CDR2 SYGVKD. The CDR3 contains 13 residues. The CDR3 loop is CAISDQIGETQYF. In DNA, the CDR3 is TGTGCCATCAGTGATCAGATAGGGGAGACCCAGTACTTC.

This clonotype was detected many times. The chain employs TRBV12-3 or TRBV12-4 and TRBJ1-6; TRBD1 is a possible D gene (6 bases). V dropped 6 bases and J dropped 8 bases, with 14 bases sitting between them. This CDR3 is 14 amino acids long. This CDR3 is CASSLGGVDSPLHF. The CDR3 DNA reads TGTGCCAGCAGCCTAGGGGGGGTCGATTCACCCCTCCACTTT.

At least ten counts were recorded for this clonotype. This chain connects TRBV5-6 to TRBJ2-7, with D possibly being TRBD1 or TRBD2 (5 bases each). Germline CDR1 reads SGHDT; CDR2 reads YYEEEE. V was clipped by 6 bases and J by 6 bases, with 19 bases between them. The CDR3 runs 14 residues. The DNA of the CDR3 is TGTGCCAGCACACCGAACGGGGATGGGGGCGAGCAGTACTTC. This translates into CASTPNGDGGEQYF.

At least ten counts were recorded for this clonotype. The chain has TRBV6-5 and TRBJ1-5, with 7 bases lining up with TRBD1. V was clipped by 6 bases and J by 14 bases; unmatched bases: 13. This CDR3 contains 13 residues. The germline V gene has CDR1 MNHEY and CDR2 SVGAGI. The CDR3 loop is CASSRGGRTWEHF. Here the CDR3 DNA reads TGTGCCAGCAGCCGAGGGGGCAGAACCTGGGAGCATTTT.

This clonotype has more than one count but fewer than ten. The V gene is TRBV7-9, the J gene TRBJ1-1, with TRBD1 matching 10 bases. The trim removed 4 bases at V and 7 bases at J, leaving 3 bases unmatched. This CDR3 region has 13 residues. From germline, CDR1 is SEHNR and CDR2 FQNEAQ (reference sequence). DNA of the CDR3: TGTGCCAGCAGCTCTGGACAGGGGGTTGAAGCTTTCTTT. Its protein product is CASSSGQGVEAFF.

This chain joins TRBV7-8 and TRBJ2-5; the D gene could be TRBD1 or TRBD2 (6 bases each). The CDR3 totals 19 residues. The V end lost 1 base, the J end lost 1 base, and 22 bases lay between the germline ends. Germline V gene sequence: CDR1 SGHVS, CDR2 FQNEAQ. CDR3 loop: CASSLGVFGGLGFQETQYF. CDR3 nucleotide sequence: TGTGCCAGCAGCTTAGGGGTTTTCGGGGGCCTTGGTTTCCAAGAGACCCAGTACTTC.

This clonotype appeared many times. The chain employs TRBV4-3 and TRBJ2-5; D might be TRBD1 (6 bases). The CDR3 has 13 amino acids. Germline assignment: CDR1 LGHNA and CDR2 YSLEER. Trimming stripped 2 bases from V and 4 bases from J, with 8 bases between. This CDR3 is CASSQLTGETQYF. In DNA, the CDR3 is TGCGCCAGCAGCCAATTGACAGGAGAGACCCAGTACTTC.

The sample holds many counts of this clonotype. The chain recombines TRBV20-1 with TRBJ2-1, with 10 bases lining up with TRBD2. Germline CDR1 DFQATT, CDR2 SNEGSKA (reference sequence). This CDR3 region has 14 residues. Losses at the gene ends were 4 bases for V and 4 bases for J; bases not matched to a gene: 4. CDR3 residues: CSAKRGGLYNEQFF. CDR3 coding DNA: TGCAGTGCTAAGCGGGGGGGTCTGTACAATGAGCAGTTCTTC.

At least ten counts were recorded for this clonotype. The CDR3 DNA reads as TGTGCCAGCTCACCACCTAGCTCGGCGACAGGGGCCTATGGCTACACCTTC. Its translation: CASSPPSSATGAYGYTF. The V and J genes are TRBV18 and TRBJ1-2; TRBD1 aligns across 8 bases. Germline V CDR1 and CDR2: KGHSH, LQKENI. The CDR3 runs to 17 residues. The junction had 10 bases not matched to a gene; V was cut back by 0 bases and J by 4 bases.

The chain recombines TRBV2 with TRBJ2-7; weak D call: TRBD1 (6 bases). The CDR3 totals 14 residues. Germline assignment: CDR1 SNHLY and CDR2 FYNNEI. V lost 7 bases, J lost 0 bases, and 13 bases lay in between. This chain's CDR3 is CASIPTGHSYEQYF. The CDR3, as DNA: TGTGCCAGCATTCCCACAGGGCACTCCTACGAGCAGTACTTC. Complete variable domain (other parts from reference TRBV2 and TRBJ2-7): EPEVTQTPSHQVTQMGQEVILRCVPISNHLYFYWYRQILGQKVEFLVSFYNNEISEKSEIFDDQFSVERPDGSNFTLKIRSTKLEDSAMYFCASIPTGHSYEQYFGPGTRLTVT.

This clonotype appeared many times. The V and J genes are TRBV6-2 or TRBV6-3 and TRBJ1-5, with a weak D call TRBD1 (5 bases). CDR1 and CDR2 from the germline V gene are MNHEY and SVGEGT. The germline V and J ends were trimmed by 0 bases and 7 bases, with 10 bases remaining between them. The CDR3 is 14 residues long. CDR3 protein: CASSYSGRYQPQHF. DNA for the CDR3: TGTGCCAGCAGTTACTCGGGGCGTTACCAGCCCCAGCATTTT.

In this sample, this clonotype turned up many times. The CDR3 here is CASSLGRGHTEAFF. The CDR3 nucleotides read TGTGCCAGCAGCTTAGGACGGGGCCACACTGAAGCTTTCTTT. The chain combines TRBV7-2 with TRBJ1-1; D may be TRBD1 (5 bases). Germline V CDR1 and CDR2: SGHTA, FQGNSA. The CDR3 has 14 amino acids. V dropped 1 base and J dropped 3 bases, with 9 bases sitting between them.

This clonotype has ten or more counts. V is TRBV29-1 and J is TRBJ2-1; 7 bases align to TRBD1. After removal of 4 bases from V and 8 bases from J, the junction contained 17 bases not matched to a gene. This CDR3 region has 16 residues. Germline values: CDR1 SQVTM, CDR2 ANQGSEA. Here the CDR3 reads CSVGGMTGTQGDEQFF. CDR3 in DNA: TGCAGCGTTGGAGGGATGACAGGGACGCAGGGGGATGAGCAGTTCTTC.